This passage covers 30 T cell receptor beta chains from one sample sequenced in a study of CD8 T cells in Susac syndrome. A quantity of roughly 0.5 to 1 ug RNA underwent reverse transcription using random hexamers. TCRdb fed the immunoSEQ multiplex PCR reads into MiXCR, producing one record per CDR3 protein. This table has under 550,000 distinct CDR3 sequences, 75% to 90% appearing once. Sequencing input: CD8+ T cells from PBMCs. These receptors all come from a human donor with multiple sclerosis.

The chain has TRBV13 and TRBJ1-2, with a weak D call TRBD1 (5 bases). Looked up from germline, CDR1 is PRHDT and CDR2 is FYEKMQ (reference sequence). There are 14 residues in the CDR3. V dropped 5 bases and J dropped 8 bases, with 18 bases sitting between them. CDR3 in DNA: TGTGCCAGCAGCCTTATCCTCGCAGGGCACGGCTACACCTTC. This translates into CASSLILAGHGYTF.

This chain uses TRBV5-1 with TRBJ2-1; TRBD1 matches at 9 bases. J lost 10 bases, V lost 4 bases, and 3 bases had no gene match. From germline, CDR1 is SGHRS and CDR2 YFSETQ. The CDR3 is 12 amino acids. The CDR3 protein is CASSIGTGEQFF. The CDR3 DNA reads TGCGCCAGCAGCATAGGGACAGGGGAGCAGTTCTTC.

V gene TRBV20-1 combines with J gene TRBJ2-2; the D is unclear. V lost 5 bases to trimming and J lost 5 bases, with 12 bases between them. The CDR3 is 13 residues long. The germline V gene encodes CDR1 DFQATT and CDR2 SNEGSKA (reference sequence). CDR3 DNA sequence: TGCAGTGCTCCGGCCCGACTTACCGGGGAGCTGTTTTTT. Amino acids: CSAPARLTGELFF.

The J gene is TRBJ2-5, the V gene TRBV29-1; 10 bases line up with TRBD2. CDR1 SQVTM and CDR2 ANQGSEA come from the germline V gene. CDR3 size: 17 residues. The V segment lost 2 bases and the J segment 2 bases; nucleotides outside the gene matches: 11. CDR3 in DNA: TGCAGCGTTGAACCCTGGGTTGGGACTAGCGTTCAAGAGACCCAGTACTTC. Encoded protein: CSVEPWVGTSVQETQYF.

The chain recombines TRBV7-8 with TRBJ1-6; TRBD1 matches at 7 bases. The CDR3 has 16 amino acids. Germline V lookup: CDR1 SGHVS, CDR2 FQNEAQ. V shed 1 base, J shed 3 bases, and the junction held 3 bases outside the gene matches. In DNA, the CDR3 is TGTGCCAGCAGCTTAGTACGGACAGGCTATAATTCACCCCTCCACTTT. It is translated as CASSLVRTGYNSPLHF.

This chain links TRBV27 with TRBJ2-7, with D possibly being TRBD2 (5 bases). CDR1 is MNHEY and CDR2 is SMNVEV in the germline V gene (reference sequence). The CDR3 runs 14 residues. V was clipped by 2 bases and J by 6 bases, with 14 bases between them. The CDR3 bases are TGTGCCAGCAGTTTAGGAGGTACTGGAGGCGAGCAGTACTTC. The encoded protein is CASSLGGTGGEQYF.

V is TRBV4-2 and J is TRBJ2-2; 9 positions agree with TRBD2. CDR1 is LGHNA and CDR2 is YNFKEQ in the germline V gene. The CDR3 has 19 residues. Trimming at V came to 8 bases and at J to 7 bases, leaving 23 bases not matched to a gene. For the CDR3, the DNA is TGTGCCAGCGGACGGGGTTGGTGGCGGGAGGGCCGACCTGACGGGGAGCTGTTTTTT. Amino acids: CASGRGWWREGRPDGELFF.

This clonotype was seen once. The V and J genes are TRBV28 and TRBJ1-1; D unresolved. The CDR3 extends over 14 amino acids. From germline, CDR1 is MDHEN and CDR2 SYDVKM. V lost 2 bases and J 0 bases, leaving 7 bases between the germline ends. In DNA, the CDR3 is TGTGCCAGCAGTTTAACCAGTATGAACACTGAAGCTTTCTTT. It is translated as CASSLTSMNTEAFF.

The genes are TRBV27 and TRBJ1-1; D gene ambiguous. Germline V lookup: CDR1 MNHEY, CDR2 SMNVEV (reference sequence). The length of the CDR3 is 12 residues. Trimming pared 5 bases from V and 4 bases from J, leaving 8 bases between. CDR3: CASSAPSTEAFF. CDR3 nucleotide sequence: TGTGCCAGCAGTGCCCCCTCCACTGAAGCTTTCTTT.

The chain employs TRBV20-1 and TRBJ2-1; D unclear. V lost 6 bases to trimming and J lost 5 bases, with 8 bases between them. CDR1 is DFQATT and CDR2 is SNEGSKA in the germline V gene (reference sequence). The CDR3 consists of 11 residues. The CDR3 protein is CSAWVNNEQFF. CDR3 bases: TGCAGTGCATGGGTAAACAATGAGCAGTTCTTC.

This chain links TRBV10-3 with TRBJ2-1, with D tentatively TRBD1 or TRBD2 (6 bases each). The V gene's germline CDR1 is ENHRY and CDR2 SYGVKD. Trimming removed 0 bases from V and 4 bases from J, with 13 bases in between. The CDR3 runs 16 residues. CDR3 sequence: CAISESIGGRYNEQFF. In DNA, the CDR3 is TGTGCCATCAGTGAGTCGATCGGGGGCCGGTACAATGAGCAGTTCTTC.

The chain employs TRBV30 and TRBJ2-2; weak D call: TRBD1 (6 bases). V shed 2 bases and J shed 5 bases, with 15 bases lying between them. The V gene's germline CDR1 is GTSNPN and CDR2 SVGIG (reference sequence). This CDR3 is 15 amino acids long. In nucleotides, the CDR3 is TGTGCCTGGAGTCACCGGGACACTTGGACCGGGGAGCTGTTTTTT. This encodes CAWSHRDTWTGELFF.

The chain is built from TRBV12-3 or TRBV12-4 and TRBJ2-1; D call uncertain. V dropped 5 bases and J dropped 8 bases, with 19 bases sitting between them. This CDR3 region has 15 residues. CDR3 residues: CASSMPVFGCDEQFF. CDR3 DNA: TGTGCCAGCAGTATGCCGGTTTTTGGTTGCGATGAGCAGTTCTTC.

V gene TRBV20-1 combines with J gene TRBJ2-2; unclear D gene. From germline, CDR1 is DFQATT and CDR2 SNEGSKA (reference sequence). The CDR3 loop spans 11 amino acids. V was clipped by 3 bases and J by 8 bases, with 7 bases between them. The CDR3, as DNA: TGCAGTGCTAGCGACCGGGGGGAGCTGTTTTTT. Translating gives CSASDRGELFF.

The V and J genes are TRBV27 and TRBJ2-1; tentative D call: TRBD2 (7 bases). Germline CDR1 MNHEY, CDR2 SMNVEV (reference sequence). The V end lost 8 bases, the J end lost 0 bases, and 11 bases lay between the germline ends. CDR3 length: 14 residues. The CDR3 DNA reads as TGTGCCAGCCTGGGGGGGCTCTCCTACAATGAGCAGTTCTTC. Its protein product is CASLGGLSYNEQFF.

J is TRBJ2-7 and V is TRBV27, with 12 bases identical to TRBD2. Germline V lookup: CDR1 MNHEY, CDR2 SMNVEV (reference sequence). V shed 5 bases, J shed 4 bases, and the junction held 12 bases outside the gene matches. The CDR3 is made up of 17 amino acids. CDR3 coding DNA: TGTGCCAGCAGTCGACTAGCGGGGGCCCTCCCCGTTTACGAGCAGTACTTC. It translates to CASSRLAGALPVYEQYF.

The chain carries TRBV6-6 and TRBJ2-7; TRBD2 aligns across 8 bases. The CDR3 loop spans 15 amino acids. J gave up 2 bases and V 2 bases, and 5 bases lay outside the gene matches. CDR1 and CDR2 from the germline V gene are MNHNY and SVGAGI (reference sequence). The CDR3 DNA is TGTGCCAGCAGTTACCCGACGGGGGGGGCCTACGAGCAGTACTTC. It codes for CASSYPTGGAYEQYF.

The chain has TRBV6-5 and TRBJ2-7, with a weak D call TRBD2 (5 bases). Trimming removed 0 bases at V and 3 bases at J, with 9 bases between. The CDR3 covers 14 residues. Germline V gene lookup returns CDR1 MNHEY and CDR2 SVGAGI. CDR3 in DNA: TGTGCCAGCAGTTACTCCGAGGGAAACTACGAGCAGTACTTC. This encodes CASSYSEGNYEQYF.

CDR3 DNA sequence: TGCGCCAGCAGCCAACGCCCTCGAGAGGAATATAGCAATCAGCCCCAGCATTTT. Residues: CASSQRPREEYSNQPQHF. The chain is built from TRBV4-1 and TRBJ1-5; no definite D call. Trimming left V 2 bases short and J 0 bases short, with 17 bases between. Looked up from germline, CDR1 is MGHRA and CDR2 is YSYEKL. CDR3 length equals 18 residues.

This sequence joins TRBV27 and TRBJ2-7; TRBD2 agrees at 16 bases. CDR3 length: 18 residues. In germline, CDR1 is MNHEY, CDR2 SMNVEV (reference sequence). V lost 6 bases, J lost 5 bases, and 13 bases stayed unmatched. CDR3 nucleotide sequence: TGTGCCAGCAGCCCTACTCCGGGACTAGCGGGAGGGCCCAACGAGCAGTACTTC. Translated, it gives CASSPTPGLAGGPNEQYF.

The rearrangement uses TRBV30 and TRBJ2-3, with D perhaps matching TRBD2 (6 bases). CDR3 size: 15 residues. The germline V gene has CDR1 GTSNPN and CDR2 SVGIG (reference sequence). The V end lost 1 base, the J end lost 0 bases, and 11 bases lay between the germline ends. The CDR3 region is CAWSAAGTSTDTQYF. In DNA form, the CDR3 reads TGTGCCTGGAGTGCTGCCGGGACTAGCACAGATACGCAGTATTTT.

V gene TRBV20-1 combines with J gene TRBJ2-5; D possibly corresponds to TRBD2 (6 bases). CDR1 and CDR2 (germline): DFQATT, SNEGSKA (reference sequence). Trimming removed 0 bases from V and 5 bases from J, with 19 bases in between. This CDR3 is 16 amino acids long. CDR3 sequence reads: CSARDPVGGWAETQYF. In nucleotides, the CDR3 is TGCAGTGCTAGAGATCCCGTGGGAGGCTGGGCGGAGACCCAGTACTTC.

This clonotype was observed a single time. The CDR3 bases are TGTGCCTCCGACAAGACACAAGAGACCCAGTACTTC. This encodes CASDKTQETQYF. V is TRBV30 and J is TRBJ2-5; D call uncertain. The CDR3 spans 12 residues. Germline-derived CDR1 and CDR2 are GTSNPN and SVGIG (reference sequence). Trimming removed 7 bases at V and 2 bases at J, with 11 bases between.

The chain carries TRBV6-5 and TRBJ2-7, with 7 bases lining up with TRBD2. Trimming at V came to 0 bases and at J to 0 bases, leaving 5 bases not matched to a gene. The germline CDR1 and CDR2 sequences are MNHEY and SVGAGI. CDR3 length equals 16 residues. This chain's CDR3 is CASSYSGRESSYEQYF. Here the CDR3 DNA reads TGTGCCAGCAGTTACTCGGGGCGGGAGAGCTCCTACGAGCAGTACTTC.

V and J are TRBV6-2 or TRBV6-3 and TRBJ2-4; maybe TRBD2 (7 bases). The CDR3 is 15 residues long. Trimming removed 4 bases from V and 6 bases from J, with 16 bases in between. Germline values: CDR1 MNHEY, CDR2 SVGEGT. The CDR3 loop is CASSSEGGQGNIQYF. The CDR3 bases are TGTGCCAGCAGTTCAGAGGGGGGGCAGGGAAACATTCAGTACTTC.

This chain joins TRBV4-1 and TRBJ1-2; D call uncertain. V shed 4 bases and J shed 4 bases, with 25 bases lying between them. Germline V lookup: CDR1 MGHRA, CDR2 YSYEKL. There are 18 residues in the CDR3. Written as DNA, the CDR3 is TGCGCCAGCAGCCGGATTTACAATCCAGGCAACCTCCCCTATGGCTACACCTTC. Its translation: CASSRIYNPGNLPYGYTF.

This clonotype was observed a handful of times. The rearrangement links TRBV11-2 to TRBJ2-5, with TRBD1 matching 10 bases. CDR1 SGHAT and CDR2 FQNNGV come from the germline V gene. The ends lost 4 bases at V and 5 bases at J; junction bases unmatched: 1. The CDR3 is made up of 13 amino acids. In DNA form, the CDR3 reads TGTGCCAGCAGCTCGACAGGGGGCGAGACCCAGTACTTC. It translates to CASSSTGGETQYF. The variable domain in full, completed from reference TRBV11-2 and TRBJ2-5, reads EAGVAQSPRYKIIEKRQSVAFWCNPISGHATLYWYQQILGQGPKLLIQFQNNGVVDDSQLPKDRFSAERLKGVDSTLKIQPAKLEDSAVYLCASSSTGGETQYFGPGTRLLVL.

The chain has TRBV2 and TRBJ1-1; 8 positions match TRBD1. The CDR3 is 12 amino acids. CDR1 is SNHLY and CDR2 is FYNNEI in the germline V gene. Trimming cost V 9 bases and J 3 bases; bases outside gene matches: 3. CDR3 amino acids: CASAGGDTEAFF. DNA of the CDR3: TGTGCCAGTGCAGGGGGCGACACTGAAGCTTTCTTT.

The table lists this clonotype with a few counts. The CDR3 here is CASSLPPGNEQFF. For the CDR3, the DNA is TGTGCCAGCAGCTTACCCCCCGGCAATGAGCAGTTCTTC. The chain joins TRBV11-3 to TRBJ2-1, with D unclear. The CDR3 spans 13 residues. Trimming removed 2 bases from V and 6 bases from J, with 8 bases in between. Germline CDR1 SGHNT, CDR2 YENEEA.

This clonotype has just a few counts. This chain connects TRBV27 to TRBJ2-7; D is perhaps TRBD1 (6 bases). CDR1 is MNHEY and CDR2 is SMNVEV in the germline V gene (reference sequence). Trimming stripped 5 bases from V and 4 bases from J, with 18 bases between. The CDR3 length is 15 residues. This CDR3 reads CASSPIDGQGYEQYF. The CDR3 DNA sequence: TGTGCCAGCAGTCCAATCGATGGGCAGGGGTACGAGCAGTACTTC.